A single sample gave rise to the 16 T cell receptor beta chains below, sequenced in a study of T cell repertoires in cytomegalovirus infection. Each CDR3 protein is one row after TCRdb ran MiXCR on the reads. The sample includes fewer than 300,000 distinct CDR3 sequences, roughly 26% of them seen just once. Sequencing was performed on PBMCs. These receptors all come from a human donor in good health (CMV status not recorded). Some clones in this sample may be carry-over from other donors' samples.

The chain combines TRBV10-1 with TRBJ1-3; D call uncertain. CDR1 and CDR2 (germline): WNHNN, SYGVQD (reference sequence). The CDR3 has 12 amino acids. V lost 2 bases and J lost 2, with 1 base in between. The CDR3 sequence: CASSEAGNTIYF. The CDR3 DNA reads TGCGCCAGCAGTGAGGCTGGAAACACCATATATTTT.

The rearrangement uses TRBV7-9 and TRBJ2-7; 7 positions match TRBD2. This CDR3 contains 16 residues. Per the germline V gene, CDR1 is SEHNR and CDR2 is FQNEAQ (reference sequence). Unmatched junction bases numbered 16, after V lost 4 bases and J lost 7 bases. The CDR3 here is CASSSKSAGILREQYF. The CDR3 DNA is TGTGCCAGCAGCTCGAAGTCAGCGGGAATCCTACGGGAGCAGTACTTC.

In the case of this clonotype: A read error may be the cause here, since a much bigger clone is one base away. V and J are TRBV11-3 and TRBJ2-3, with unresolved D. CDR3 length: 12 residues. The V gene's germline CDR1 is SGHNT and CDR2 YENEEA. The V end lost 2 bases, the J end lost 2 bases, and 2 bases lay between the germline ends. CDR3 nucleotides: TGTGCCAGCAGCTTATTCACAGATACGCAGTATTTT. As protein: CASSLFTDTQYF.

This clonotype was found many times. This CDR3 is CASSTIRDSPLHF. The CDR3 bases are TGTGCCAGCAGCACAATCAGGGATTCACCCCTCCACTTT. J is TRBJ1-6 and V is TRBV7-6, with D perhaps TRBD1 (5 bases). The V gene's germline CDR1 is SGHVS and CDR2 FNYEAQ. The CDR3 has 13 residues. V lost 5 bases and J 8 bases, leaving 10 bases between the germline ends.

The chain employs TRBV7-2 and TRBJ2-1; the match to TRBD2 covers 7 bases. The trim removed 5 bases at V and 1 base at J, leaving 8 bases unmatched. The CDR3 has 16 amino acids. The V gene's germline CDR1 is SGHTA and CDR2 FQGNSA. CDR3 in DNA: TGTGCCAGCAGCACTATCAGCGGGATGTCCTACAATGAGCAGTTCTTC. Translating gives CASSTISGMSYNEQFF.

As for this clonotype: One base away lies a much larger clone, so this may be a sequencing read error. V usage is TRBV7-2 and J usage is TRBJ2-7; D is unclear. The CDR3 has 15 residues. The germline V gene has CDR1 SGHTA and CDR2 FQGNSA. This CDR3 reads CASSPNTLLIYEKYF. CDR3 coding DNA: TGTGCCAGCAGCCCCAATACGCTACTTATCTACGAGAAGTACTTC.

This chain links TRBV6-2 or TRBV6-3 with TRBJ2-2; 7 nucleotides align to TRBD1. There are 11 residues in the CDR3. V dropped 8 bases and J dropped 10; count of bases not matched to a gene: 4. The germline CDR1 and CDR2 sequences are MNHEY and SVGEGT. The CDR3 region is CASRDRAELFF. The CDR3 DNA reads TGTGCCAGCCGAGACAGGGCGGAGCTGTTTTTT.

The gene calls are TRBV2 and TRBJ2-4; 11 bases are shared with TRBD1. CDR1 is SNHLY and CDR2 is FYNNEI in the germline V gene. J lost 4 bases, V lost 6 bases, and 8 bases had no gene match. This CDR3 comprises 16 residues. The CDR3, as DNA: TGTGCCAGCAGAGTCAGGACAGGGGGCGATAAAAACATTCAGTACTTC. Its protein product is CASRVRTGGDKNIQYF.

The table lists this clonotype with a few counts. The J gene is TRBJ2-7, the V gene TRBV11-3; D might be TRBD1 (6 bases). This CDR3 contains 15 residues. The germline V gene encodes CDR1 SGHNT and CDR2 YENEEA. Deletions cut 4 bases from V and 4 bases from J, with 17 bases between. CDR3 bases: TGTGCCAGCAGCTCTCCAAGAGGGCAGGGGTACGAGCAGTACTTC. Translating it yields CASSSPRGQGYEQYF.

This clonotype appeared a few times. The chain employs TRBV12-3 or TRBV12-4 and TRBJ1-2; D is unclear. Trimming removed 0 bases at V and 8 bases at J, with 10 bases between. The CDR3 runs 13 residues. CDR3 coding DNA: TGTGCCAGCAGTTTAGCCCTCGGCGACGGCTACACCTTC. Its protein is CASSLALGDGYTF.

This clonotype was counted at least ten times. The chain combines TRBV7-9 with TRBJ2-5, with D possibly being TRBD1 (5 bases). The ends were cut back, 3 bases at V and 6 bases at J, with 20 bases in the middle. The germline gives CDR1 SEHNR, CDR2 FQNEAQ (reference sequence). The CDR3 consists of 16 residues. The CDR3: CASSFVGHLEGKTQYF. CDR3 nucleotide sequence: TGTGCCAGCAGCTTCGTCGGACATCTCGAAGGGAAGACCCAGTACTTC.

As concerns this clonotype: The final CDR3 position lacks the conserved phenylalanine or tryptophan, pointing to a likely read error. J is TRBJ1-3 and V is TRBV7-2, with 9 bases identical to TRBD1. Germline assignment: CDR1 SGHTA and CDR2 FQGNSA. The CDR3 contains 15 residues. The V gene end was trimmed by 9 bases and the J gene end by 4 bases; junction bases not matched to a gene: 10. CDR3 bases: TGTGCCAGAAGCCAGGGACAGGGCGGCGGAAACACCATATATTTG. The encoded protein is CARSQGQGGGNTIYL.

This chain uses TRBV5-4 with TRBJ2-7; perhaps TRBD1 as D (6 bases). Between the trimmed V and J ends, which lost 0 bases and 5 bases, there was a span of 9 bases. The CDR3 covers 13 residues. Germline CDR1 SGHNT, CDR2 YYREEE (reference sequence). The CDR3: CASSLAGDDEQYF. The CDR3 nucleotides read TGTGCCAGCAGCTTGGCAGGGGACGACGAGCAGTACTTC.

The chain has TRBV20-1 and TRBJ2-1, with D maybe TRBD2 (6 bases). The CDR3 is made up of 16 amino acids. The germline V gene encodes CDR1 DFQATT and CDR2 SNEGSKA (reference sequence). With 5 bases removed from V and 0 bases from J, the gap between germline ends came to 17 bases. Here the CDR3 reads CSAGGGTLSSYNEQFF. The CDR3 DNA sequence: TGCAGTGCTGGGGGAGGAACCCTCTCCTCCTACAATGAGCAGTTCTTC.

V usage is TRBV20-1 and J usage is TRBJ2-1; 8 nucleotides align to TRBD2. The CDR3 has 17 residues. Per germline, CDR1 DFQATT and CDR2 SNEGSKA (reference sequence). V lost 1 base to trimming and J lost 2 bases; unmatched junction nucleotides: 10. CDR3 amino acids: CSARGFESGSTYNEQFF. The CDR3 nucleotides are TGCAGTGCTAGAGGATTCGAGAGCGGGAGCACCTACAATGAGCAGTTCTTC.

The chain carries TRBV20-1 and TRBJ1-6; a possible D gene is TRBD1 (6 bases). Germline CDR1 DFQATT, CDR2 SNEGSKA (reference sequence). Trimming cost V 6 bases and J 0 bases, with 12 bases left between them. The CDR3 spans 15 residues. The CDR3 protein is CSAGQTSSYNSPLHF. The CDR3 DNA follows: TGCAGTGCAGGACAGACGAGCTCCTATAATTCACCCCTCCACTTT.